This entry is about one T cell receptor beta chain. Its cognate antigen is unknown. The source of the sample is a study of T cell responses to AZD1222 COVID-19 vaccine. Overall study results and limits: Mapped onto spike, vaccine-associated CD4 TCRs spanned it and were dominant at 160-218 and 743-854.

V was pared by 3 bases and J by 1 base, with 10 bases between. This CDR3 has 15 amino acids. The germline V gene encodes CDR1 LNHNV and CDR2 YYDKDF (reference sequence). The table came from immunoSEQ multiplex PCR; TCRdb's copy has only in-frame clones and leaves some out. The sample contains 150,000 to 200,000 clones, 75% to 90% of which appear only once. The V gene is TRBV15, the J gene TRBJ2-1; tentative D call: TRBD2 (5 bases). The receptor comes from an adult in good health. Sample: peripheral blood, taken on day 0 of AZD1222 vaccination. The CDR3 reads CATSSGGLSYNEQFF. The CDR3 bases are TGTGCCACCAGCAGTGGCGGGCTGTCCTACAATGAGCAGTTCTTC. Looking up the rest from reference TRBV15 and TRBJ2-1 gives the full variable domain: DAMVIQNPRYQVTQFGKPVTLSCSQTLNHNVMYWYQQKSSQAPKLLFHYYDKDFNNEADTPDNFQSRRPNTSFCFLDIRSPGLGDTAMYLCATSSGGLSYNEQFFGPGTRLTVL.